This T cell receptor beta chain derives from a study of blood T cell repertoires in COVID-19. The CDR3 consists of 14 residues. V gave up 6 bases and J gave up 9 bases, with 20 bases separating them. The germline V gene encodes CDR1 MNHEY and CDR2 SMNVEV (reference sequence). Profiled with immunoSEQ multiplex PCR; TCRdb holds only in-frame clones, not every one. There are about 180,000 clones in the sample; roughly 83% occur only once, and 6.5% to 7.5% lies in the top ten. This TCR was sampled from a woman in her thirties or forties with COVID-19, enrolled during active disease. The rearrangement joins TRBV27 to TRBJ1-2, with D possibly being TRBD1 (6 bases). What was sequenced was peripheral blood. The CDR3 nucleotides are TGTGCCAGCAGCGTCTTCAGGGGCGAGGGGAGCTACACCTTC. Translated, it gives CASSVFRGEGSYTF.